Following are 3 T cell receptor beta chains from one sample sequenced in a study of T cell responses to AZD1222 COVID-19 vaccine. Clones were sequenced by immunoSEQ multiplex PCR, and TCRdb holds only the in-frame ones, with some missing. The data show more than 250,000 clones, over 85% seen once. The sequenced sample was peripheral blood, obtained on day 0 of AZD1222 vaccination. These receptors were obtained from an adult in good health.

The J gene is TRBJ2-7, the V gene TRBV4-1; D is unclear. The CDR3 runs to 13 residues. In germline, CDR1 is MGHRA, CDR2 YSYEKL. V was trimmed by 4 bases and J by 5 bases, leaving 12 bases between them. The CDR3 loop reads CASSPLPKHEQYF. CDR3 bases: TGCGCCAGCAGCCCCCTCCCTAAGCACGAGCAGTACTTC.

The chain links TRBV19 to TRBJ2-5; tentatively, D is TRBD1 (6 bases). Per the germline V gene, CDR1 is LNHDA and CDR2 is SQIVND (reference sequence). The CDR3 is 14 amino acids. V was cut by 1 base and J by 2 bases, with 8 bases left in between. Here the CDR3 reads CASSIGGGQETQYF. CDR3 DNA sequence: TGTGCCAGTAGTATAGGAGGGGGACAAGAGACCCAGTACTTC. Full variable domain (remainder filled in from reference TRBV19 and TRBJ2-5): DGGITQSPKYLFRKEGQNVTLSCEQNLNHDAMYWYRQDPGQGLRLIYYSQIVNDFQKGDIAEGYSVSREKKESFPLTVTSAQKNPTAFYLCASSIGGGQETQYFGPGTRLLVL.

The chain recombines TRBV7-9 with TRBJ2-7, with D perhaps TRBD1 (5 bases). Trimming removed 2 bases from V and 0 bases from J, with 23 bases in between. Per the germline V gene, CDR1 is SEHNR and CDR2 is FQNEAQ (reference sequence). The CDR3 is 19 residues long. Here the CDR3 DNA reads TGTGCCAGCAGCTTATCTGCGACAGCCACGCTAAGGAGCTCCTACGAGCAGTACTTC. It yields the protein CASSLSATATLRSSYEQYF.